Below, 2 T cell receptor beta chains from the same sample are listed, as sequenced in a study of T cell repertoires in cytomegalovirus infection. Each CDR3 protein gets one entry after TCRdb re-called the reads with MiXCR. The table lists hundreds of thousands of distinct CDR3 sequences, around 9.6% of them singletons, with less than 3% in the top ten. Sequenced sample: PBMCs. The source of these receptors is a human donor in good health (CMV status not recorded). Some clones in this sample may be carry-over from other donors' samples.

This clonotype was seen repeatedly, ten times or more. This chain uses TRBV28 with TRBJ2-1, with D perhaps TRBD2 (5 bases). The CDR3 is made up of 16 amino acids. The V end was cut by 4 bases, the J end by 0 bases, with 13 bases between. Germline V gene data show CDR1 as MDHEN and CDR2 as SYDVKM. The CDR3 nucleotides are TGTGCCAGCAGTTACGGACGGGGATTCTCCTACAATGAGCAGTTCTTC. It codes for CASSYGRGFSYNEQFF.

Turning to this clonotype: Likely a read error: the CDR3 ends without its conserved phenylalanine or tryptophan. The rearrangement links TRBV7-2 to TRBJ1-5, with unresolved D. The CDR3 loop spans 14 amino acids. CDR1 and CDR2 from the germline V gene are SGHTA and FQGNSA. V lost 4 bases and J 4 bases, leaving 11 bases between the germline ends. The CDR3 protein is CASSSDRVNQPQHI. The CDR3 DNA follows: TGTGCCAGCAGCTCGGACCGGGTTAATCAGCCCCAGCATATT.